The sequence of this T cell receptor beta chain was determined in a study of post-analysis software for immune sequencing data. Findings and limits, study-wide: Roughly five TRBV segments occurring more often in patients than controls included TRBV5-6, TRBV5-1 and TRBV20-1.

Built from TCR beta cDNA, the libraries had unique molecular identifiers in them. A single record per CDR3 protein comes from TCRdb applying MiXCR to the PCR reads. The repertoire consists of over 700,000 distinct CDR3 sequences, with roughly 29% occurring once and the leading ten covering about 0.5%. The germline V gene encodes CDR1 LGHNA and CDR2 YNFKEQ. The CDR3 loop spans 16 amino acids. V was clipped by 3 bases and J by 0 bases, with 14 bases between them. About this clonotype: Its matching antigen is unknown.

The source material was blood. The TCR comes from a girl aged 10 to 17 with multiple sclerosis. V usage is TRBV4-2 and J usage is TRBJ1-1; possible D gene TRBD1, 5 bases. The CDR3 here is CASSHGSGGLNTEAFF. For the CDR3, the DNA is TGTGCCAGCAGCCATGGCTCCGGGGGACTGAACACTGAAGCTTTCTTT.